This T cell receptor beta chain was recovered during a study of identical twins (dated by TCRdb to about 2016). Regarding the study in general: The study deep-sequenced TCR alpha and beta repertoires from monozygotic twins, unrelated adults of various ages and cord blood to test whether fetal clonotypes persist. To rule out contamination, replicate twin experiments were performed at different times with different library preparation protocols. What the authors observed across the whole study: In monozygotic twins, out-of-frame TCR alpha sharing was systematically underestimated by recombination models, although the models agreed with sharing between unrelated individuals. Zero-insertion analyses could be partly confounded by invariant T cells such as MAIT and iNKT, though diverse VJ usage argued against such confounding for most clonotypes. Fewer insertions were carried by abundant cord blood beta clonotypes, a similar but weaker trend appeared in young adult naive repertoires, and no such trend appeared in memory repertoires. Conclusions relied on cross-sectional statistical analysis, since the same donors could not be followed over many years. Out-of-frame TCR alpha sequences shared between twins showed an excess of low generation-probability sequences compared with coincidental sharing between unrelated individuals. A weaker excess of twin sharing was found in beta out-of-frame sequences because the signal-to-noise ratio was lowered by fewer shared sequences.

The germline V gene (reference sequence) supplies CDR1 MNHEY and CDR2 SMNVEV. Including the terminal cysteine and phenylalanine, the CDR3 comprises 17 residues. The DNA shown is the 51-base CDR3, in frame from base 1. After removal of 2 bases from V and 0 bases from J, the junction retains 8 bases not matched to a gene. Library construction relied on 5' RACE. Sequencing was carried out with an Illumina HiSeq 2000. Template switching introduced a universal primer binding site; the final cDNA contained a unique molecular identifier, enabling accurate counting of TCR cDNA molecules. Specific primers in the conserved constant-segment region were used to synthesize first-strand cDNA for TCR alpha and beta chains. Each cDNA library was double barcoded, with a SMART-Mk sample barcode plus Illumina barcodes, to control for contamination. TruSeq adapter sequences, together with Illumina sample barcodes, were added in two successive PCR steps. The Illumina HiSeq platform was used with custom primers to sequence TCR alpha and beta cDNA libraries. The original pipeline was this. Raw reads were processed with MiGEC to extract unique molecular identifiers, and MiXCR was used to determine CDR3 positions. Recombination models were inferred per individual with the repgenHMM and IGoR tools using an EM algorithm. Shared clonotype analysis was performed with the tcR package in R, normalizing sharing by the product of cloneset sizes. Out-of-frame nonproductive sequences were analyzed to study raw recombination free of thymic and clonal selection effects. Using fastp trimming at Q25 and MiXCR clonotype assembly, TCRdb reanalyzed the public sequencing data and kept in-frame beta chains. Rows matching on CDR3 protein sequence are summarized as one entry with the most common DNA and genes. TCRdb, not the original authors, processed these V and J calls. The sample includes 300,000 to 350,000 distinct CDR3 sequences, with roughly 12% observed a single time. Together, the top ten hold around 6.9% of the sample.

This clonotype was seen a handful of times. Its cognate antigen has yet to be identified. It has no much larger one-base neighbor in the sample; base qualities were not kept. All donors were healthy Caucasians. The twin cohort consisted of three pairs of female monozygotic twins, all aged about 18 to 29 years. Positive isolation kits from Invitrogen were used to isolate the CD4+ and CD8+ T cell populations. This sample also belongs to another study, concerning yellow fever vaccine responses in identical twins. That second publication adds: According to the authors, the vaccine-induced T cell response in identical twins seemed to be partly convergent and partly specific to each individual. The study precisely tracked vaccine-responding T cell clones in identical twins.

The receptor was derived from a woman between 18 and 29 years old in good health. The sequence is built from TRBV27 and TRBJ2-3; TRBD2 lines up with 7 middle nucleotides. Sequenced material: CD8+ T cells sorted from blood. The base sequence is TGTGCCAGCAGTTTAATGGCTAGCGGAACTAGCACAGATACGCAGTATTTT. It is translated as CASSLMASGTSTDTQYF.